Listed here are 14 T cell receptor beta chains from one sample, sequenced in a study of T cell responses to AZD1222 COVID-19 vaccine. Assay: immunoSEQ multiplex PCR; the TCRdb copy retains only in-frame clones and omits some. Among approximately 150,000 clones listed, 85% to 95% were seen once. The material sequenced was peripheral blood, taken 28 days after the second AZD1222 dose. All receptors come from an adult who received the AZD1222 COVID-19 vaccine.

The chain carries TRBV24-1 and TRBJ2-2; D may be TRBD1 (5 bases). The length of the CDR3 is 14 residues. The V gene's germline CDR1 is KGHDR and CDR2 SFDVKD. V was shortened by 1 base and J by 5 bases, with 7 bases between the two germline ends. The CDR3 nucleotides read TGTGCCACCAGTGATTTAAGGGGTACCGGGGAGCTGTTTTTT. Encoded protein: CATSDLRGTGELFF.

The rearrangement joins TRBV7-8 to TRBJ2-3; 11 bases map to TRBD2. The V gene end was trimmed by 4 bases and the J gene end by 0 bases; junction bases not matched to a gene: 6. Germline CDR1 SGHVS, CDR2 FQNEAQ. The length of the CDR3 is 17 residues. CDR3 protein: CASSSKGLAVSTDTQYF. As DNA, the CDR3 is TGTGCCAGCAGCTCAAAGGGACTAGCGGTTAGCACAGATACGCAGTATTTT.

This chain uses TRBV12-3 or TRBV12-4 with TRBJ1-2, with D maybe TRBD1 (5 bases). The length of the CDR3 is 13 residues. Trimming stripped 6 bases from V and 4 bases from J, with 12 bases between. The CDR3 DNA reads TGTGCCAGCAGCTCCACAGGCGCCTATGGCTACACCTTC. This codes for CASSSTGAYGYTF.

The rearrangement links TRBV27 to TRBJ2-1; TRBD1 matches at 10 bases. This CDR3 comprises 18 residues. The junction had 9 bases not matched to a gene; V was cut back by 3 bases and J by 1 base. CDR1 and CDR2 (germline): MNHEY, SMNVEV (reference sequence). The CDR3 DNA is TGTGCCAGCAGTTTGGGGACAGGGGTAGGGAGATCCTACAATGAGCAGTTCTTC. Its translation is CASSLGTGVGRSYNEQFF.

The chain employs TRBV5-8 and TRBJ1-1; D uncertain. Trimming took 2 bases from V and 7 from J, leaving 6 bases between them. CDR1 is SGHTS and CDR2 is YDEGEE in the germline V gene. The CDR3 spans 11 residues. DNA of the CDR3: TGTGCCAGCAGCTTTCGTGGTGAAGCTTTCTTT. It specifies CASSFRGEAFF.

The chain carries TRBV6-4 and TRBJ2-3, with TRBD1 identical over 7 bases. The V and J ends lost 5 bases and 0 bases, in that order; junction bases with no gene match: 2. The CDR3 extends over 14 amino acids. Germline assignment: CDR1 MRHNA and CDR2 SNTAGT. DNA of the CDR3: TGTGCCAGCAGTTACAGGGGTAGCACAGATACGCAGTATTTT. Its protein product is CASSYRGSTDTQYF.

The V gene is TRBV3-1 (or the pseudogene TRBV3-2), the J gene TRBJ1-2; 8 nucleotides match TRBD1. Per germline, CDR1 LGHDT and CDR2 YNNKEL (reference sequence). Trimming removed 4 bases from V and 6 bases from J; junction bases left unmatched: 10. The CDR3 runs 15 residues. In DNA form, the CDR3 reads TGTGCCAGCAGCCCAACGTTGGACAGGGACAATGGCTACACCTTC. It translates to CASSPTLDRDNGYTF.

The CDR3 sequence: CASSVGGSGGTDTQYF. DNA for the CDR3: TGTGCCAGCAGCGTGGGAGGGAGCGGAGGCACAGATACGCAGTATTTT. This chain joins TRBV9 and TRBJ2-3; 7 bases fit TRBD2. This CDR3 has 16 amino acids. Germline V gene data show CDR1 as SGDLS and CDR2 as YYNGEE. V trimming: 2 bases; J trimming: 1 base; junction bases outside the gene matches: 7.

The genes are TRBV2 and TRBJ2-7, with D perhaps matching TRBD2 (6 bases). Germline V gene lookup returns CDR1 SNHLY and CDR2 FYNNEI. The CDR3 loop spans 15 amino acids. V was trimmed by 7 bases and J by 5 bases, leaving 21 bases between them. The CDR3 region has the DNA TGTGCCAGCAAGGGGAGGCGGGGCCCTGAGGACGAGCAGTACTTC. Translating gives CASKGRRGPEDEQYF.

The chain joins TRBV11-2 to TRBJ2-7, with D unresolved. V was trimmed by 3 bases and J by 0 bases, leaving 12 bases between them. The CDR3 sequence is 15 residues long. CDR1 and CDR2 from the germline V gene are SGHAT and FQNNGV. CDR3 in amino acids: CASSLLARSSYEQYF. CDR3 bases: TGTGCCAGCAGCTTGTTGGCCAGATCCTCCTACGAGCAGTACTTC.

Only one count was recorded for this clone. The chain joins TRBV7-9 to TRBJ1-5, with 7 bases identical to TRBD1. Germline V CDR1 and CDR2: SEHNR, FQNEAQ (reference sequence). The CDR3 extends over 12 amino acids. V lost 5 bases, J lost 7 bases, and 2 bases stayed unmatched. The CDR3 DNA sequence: TGTGCCAGCAGCGTAGGGGGCCAGCCCCAGCATTTT. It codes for CASSVGGQPQHF.

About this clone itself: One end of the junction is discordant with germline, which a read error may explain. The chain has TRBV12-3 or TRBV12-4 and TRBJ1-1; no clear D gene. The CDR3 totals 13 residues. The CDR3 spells CASSLPPNTGAFF. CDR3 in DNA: TGTGCCAGCAGTTTACCCCCGAACACTGGAGCTTTCTTT.

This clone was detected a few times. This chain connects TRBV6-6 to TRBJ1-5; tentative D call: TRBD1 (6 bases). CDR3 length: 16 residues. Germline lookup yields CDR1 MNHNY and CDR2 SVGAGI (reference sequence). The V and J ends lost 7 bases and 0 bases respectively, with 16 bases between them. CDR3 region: CASTYRGRNSNQPQHF. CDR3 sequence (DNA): TGTGCCAGCACGTATAGGGGGAGGAATAGCAATCAGCCCCAGCATTTT.

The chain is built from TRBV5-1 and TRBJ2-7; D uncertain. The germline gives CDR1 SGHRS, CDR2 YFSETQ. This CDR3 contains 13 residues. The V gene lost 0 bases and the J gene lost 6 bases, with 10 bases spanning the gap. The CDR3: CASSLDSVGEQYV. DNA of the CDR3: TGCGCCAGCAGCTTGGATTCGGTGGGCGAGCAGTACGTC.